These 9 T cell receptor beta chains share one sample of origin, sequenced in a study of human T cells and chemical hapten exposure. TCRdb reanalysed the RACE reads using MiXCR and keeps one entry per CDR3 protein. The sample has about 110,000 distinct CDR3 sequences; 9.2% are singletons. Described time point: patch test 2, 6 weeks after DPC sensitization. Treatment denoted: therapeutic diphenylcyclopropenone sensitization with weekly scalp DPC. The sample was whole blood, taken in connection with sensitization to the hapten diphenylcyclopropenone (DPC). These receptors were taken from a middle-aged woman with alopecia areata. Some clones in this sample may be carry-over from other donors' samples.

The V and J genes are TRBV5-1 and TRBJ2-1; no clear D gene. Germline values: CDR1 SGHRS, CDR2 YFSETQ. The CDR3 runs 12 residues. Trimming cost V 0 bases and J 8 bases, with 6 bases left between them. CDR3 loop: CASSLVWDEQFF. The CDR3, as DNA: TGCGCCAGCAGCTTGGTGTGGGATGAGCAGTTCTTC.

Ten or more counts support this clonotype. CDR3: CASMVGPVSSYNEQFF. DNA of the CDR3: TGTGCCAGCATGGTGGGCCCAGTTTCCTCCTACAATGAGCAGTTCTTC. The V and J genes are TRBV7-9 and TRBJ2-1, with D unresolved. Germline assignment: CDR1 SEHNR and CDR2 FQNEAQ (reference sequence). V lost 7 bases, J lost 0 bases, and 16 bases lay in between. This CDR3 comprises 16 residues.

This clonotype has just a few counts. The CDR3 sequence is CSAQGGGGTEAFF. CDR3 sequence (DNA): TGCAGTGCTCAAGGTGGAGGCGGGACTGAAGCTTTCTTT. J is TRBJ1-1 and V is TRBV20-1, with no clear D. V lost 5 bases to trimming and J lost 5 bases, with 15 bases between them. Germline CDR1 reads DFQATT; CDR2 reads SNEGSKA (reference sequence). The CDR3 has 13 amino acids.

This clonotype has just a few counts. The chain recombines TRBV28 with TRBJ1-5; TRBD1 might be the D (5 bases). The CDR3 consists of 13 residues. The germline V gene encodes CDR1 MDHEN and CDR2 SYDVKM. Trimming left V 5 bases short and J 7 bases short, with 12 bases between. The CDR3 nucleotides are TGTGCCAGCAGTCTGGGGGGAACGCAGCCCCAGCATTTT. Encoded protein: CASSLGGTQPQHF. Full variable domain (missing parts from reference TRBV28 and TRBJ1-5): DVKVTQSSRYLVKRTGEKVFLECVQDMDHENMFWYRQDPGLGLRLIYFSYDVKMKEKGDIPEGYSVSREKKERFSLILESASTNQTSMYLCASSLGGTQPQHFGDGTRLSIL.

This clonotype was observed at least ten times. CDR3 in DNA: TGTGCCAGCAACGACCACAGGGGAGCCTACGAGCAGTACTTC. It codes for CASNDHRGAYEQYF. The V gene is TRBV6-2 or TRBV6-3, the J gene TRBJ2-7, with 7 positions matching TRBD1. Germline CDR1 reads MNHEY; CDR2 reads SVGEGT. J was trimmed by 2 bases and V by 7 bases; bases with no gene match: 8. This CDR3 is built from 14 residues.

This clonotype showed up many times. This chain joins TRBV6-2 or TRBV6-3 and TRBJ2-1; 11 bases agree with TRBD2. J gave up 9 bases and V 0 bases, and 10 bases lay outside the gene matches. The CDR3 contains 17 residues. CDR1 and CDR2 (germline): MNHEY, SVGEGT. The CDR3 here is CASSYSRGGLAGGEQFF. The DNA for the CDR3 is TGTGCCAGCAGTTACTCCCGCGGAGGCCTAGCGGGAGGTGAGCAGTTCTTC.

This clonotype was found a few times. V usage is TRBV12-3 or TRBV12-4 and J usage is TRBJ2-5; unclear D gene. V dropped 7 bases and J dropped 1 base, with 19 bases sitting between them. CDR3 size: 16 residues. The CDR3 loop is CASTHPAGRPQETQYF. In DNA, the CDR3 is TGTGCCAGCACGCACCCGGCAGGACGGCCCCAAGAGACCCAGTACTTC.

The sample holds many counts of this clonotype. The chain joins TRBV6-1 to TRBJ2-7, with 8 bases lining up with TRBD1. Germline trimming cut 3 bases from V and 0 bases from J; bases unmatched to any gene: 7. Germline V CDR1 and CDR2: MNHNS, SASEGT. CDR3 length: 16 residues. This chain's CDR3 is CASSDPGQASSYEQYF. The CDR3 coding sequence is TGTGCCAGCAGTGATCCGGGACAGGCTAGCTCCTACGAGCAGTACTTC.

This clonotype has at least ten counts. DNA of the CDR3: TGTGCCAGCTCTTCACCTAATCAGCCCCAGCATTTT. This encodes CASSSPNQPQHF. This chain joins TRBV18 and TRBJ1-5; no clear D. The germline V gene encodes CDR1 KGHSH and CDR2 LQKENI. V lost 6 bases and J 4 bases, leaving 7 bases between the germline ends. This CDR3 contains 12 residues.